These T cell receptor beta chains were read from a single sample in a study of blood T cells in healthy people across ages. TCRdb ran MiXCR on the 5' RACE reads and lists one entry per CDR3 protein. The table lists more than 1 million distinct CDR3 sequences, 35% to 55% of them singletons. The sample taken for sequencing was blood. The receptor source for this set is a woman aged 55-70 years in good health. CDR3s include the opening cysteine and the closing phenylalanine or tryptophan. A D gene is named only where the DNA matches it firmly. Size tells how often a clone was seen (once, few, many) or the class of an expanded clone, and some rows leave it out.

TGTGCCAGCAGCTTACAAATCGGACTAGCGGGTTCCAATGAGCAGTTCTTC | CASSLQIGLAGSNEQFF | TRBD2 | TRBJ2-1 | TRBV7-2 | few
TGTGCCAGCAGCAAAGGGACAGTCTTCTACAATGAGCAGTTCTTC | CASSKGTVFYNEQFF | TRBD1 | TRBJ2-1 | TRBV5-6 | few
TGTGCCAGCAGCTTAGTAATGATGGATTCACCCCCCCACTTT | CASSLVMMDSPPHF | - | TRBJ1-6 | TRBV11-1 | -
TGTGCCAGCAGCTCCAGAGGGCACGGGACTAGCGGGAGGGCCTTAGGTGAGCAGTTCTTC | CASSSRGHGTSGRALGEQFF | TRBD2 | TRBJ2-1 | TRBV11-2 | -
TGTGCCAGCAGGGCCATAGCGGGAGGGTCAGATACGCAGTATTTT | CASRAIAGGSDTQYF | TRBD2 | TRBJ2-3 | TRBV2 | once
TGTGCCAGCAGTGAAGCTTTTAACATTCAGTACTTC | CASSEAFNIQYF | - | TRBJ2-4 | TRBV6-1 | few
TGTGCCAGCAGCCTCCGGCAGGGTCCTGAAAAACTGTTTTTT | CASSLRQGPEKLFF | - | TRBJ1-4 | TRBV9 | -
TGCGCCAGCAGCCCAGCCCGAGGGGGGGATACGCAGTATTTT | CASSPARGGDTQYF | - | TRBJ2-3 | TRBV5-1 | once
TGTGCCAGCAGGACCGAGGGGGGCCCTGGGGCCAACGTCCTGACTTTC | CASRTEGGPGANVLTF | - | TRBJ2-6 | TRBV5-6 | -
TGTGCCAGCAGCCGGATCGGAGCCGGGGGCTATGGCTACACCTTC | CASSRIGAGGYGYTF | - | TRBJ1-2 | TRBV11-2 | once
TGTGCCAGCATGTTGGGCGGGAAGGACGAGCAGTACTTC | CASMLGGKDEQYF | - | TRBJ2-7 | TRBV6-5 | -
TGCGCCAGCAGCGCTACCGAGGTCTGGGGATTGAATGAGCAGTTCTTC | CASSATEVWGLNEQFF | - | TRBJ2-1 | TRBV5-1 | few
TGTGCCAGCAGCTCCCCCAGGGGGCGAACCTTATCTGAAGCTTTCTTT | CASSSPRGRTLSEAFF | TRBD1 | TRBJ1-1 | TRBV11-1 | few
TGTGCCAGCAGCCAAGATCTGGCAGGACCCTACGAGCAGTACTTC | CASSQDLAGPYEQYF | - | TRBJ2-7 | TRBV4-2 | -
TGTGCCAGCAGCTCACGACGAGCGGGAGCCGGGGAGCTGTTTTTT | CASSSRRAGAGELFF | TRBD2 | TRBJ2-2 | TRBV5-4 | -
TGTGCCATTTCCGGGACAGGGGTTTCCTACGAGCAGTACTTC | CAISGTGVSYEQYF | TRBD1 | TRBJ2-7 | TRBV28 | -
TGTGCCAGCAGCGCCCTCGGGGGATACAATGAGCAGTACTTC | CASSALGGYNEQYF | - | TRBJ2-7 | TRBV9 | once
TGTGCCAGCTCACCTCAGCAATATGGTTCACCCCTCCACTTT | CASSPQQYGSPLHF | - | TRBJ1-6 | TRBV18 | -
TGTGCCAGCAGCTTGGACAGGGGGCTAGCCTATGGCTACACCTTC | CASSLDRGLAYGYTF | TRBD1 | TRBJ1-2 | TRBV5-5 | -
TGTGCCAGCAATCAGGGCTGGGAAGATACGCAGTATTTT | CASNQGWEDTQYF | - | TRBJ2-3 | TRBV25-1 | -
TGTGCCAGCAGCTTATCCCGGCTCCACACAGATACGCAGTATTTT | CASSLSRLHTDTQYF | - | TRBJ2-3 | TRBV7-2 | few
TGCAGTGCTGAGCGGCGGGGATGGGGCACAGATACGCAGTATTTT | CSAERRGWGTDTQYF | - | TRBJ2-3 | TRBV20-1 | -
TGTGCCAGCACCTCGGGACAGGGGGTATTCTACGAGCAGTACTTC | CASTSGQGVFYEQYF | TRBD1 | TRBJ2-7 | TRBV11-2 | -
TGTGCCAGCAGTTCTTCCTGGGACAGGGGGCGCAATGAGCAGTTCTTC | CASSSSWDRGRNEQFF | TRBD1 | TRBJ2-1 | TRBV27 | few
TGTGCCAGCAAGGTGGGGGGGATCCAAGAGACCCAGTACTTC | CASKVGGIQETQYF | TRBD2 | TRBJ2-5 | TRBV7-9 | -
TGTGCCACCCGAGGGGCCCGCTACGAGCAGTACTTC | CATRGARYEQYF | - | TRBJ2-7 | TRBV19 | -
TGTGCCAGCAGCTTATATGGGGGCCCCCAAGAGACCCAGTACTTC | CASSLYGGPQETQYF | - | TRBJ2-5 | TRBV11-2 | many
TGCAGTGCTAGGCTGGTAGTGCAAATCCAAGAGACCCAGTACTTC | CSARLVVQIQETQYF | - | TRBJ2-5 | TRBV20-1 | few
TGTGCCACCAGTGATGAACTAGAAGCCACAGATACGCAGTATTTT | CATSDELEATDTQYF | - | TRBJ2-3 | TRBV24-1 | -
TGCGCCAGCAGCGTGACCGGGACAGTTAATGAAAAACTGTTTTTT | CASSVTGTVNEKLFF | TRBD1 | TRBJ1-4 | TRBV5-1 | -
TGTGCCAGCAGCCCAGGGGAAATGCCCTACGAGCAGTACTTC | CASSPGEMPYEQYF | - | TRBJ2-7 | TRBV27 | few
TGTGCCAGCAGCGTGACCGGGACTAGCGGAGCCTACGAGCAGTACTTC | CASSVTGTSGAYEQYF | TRBD2 | TRBJ2-7 | TRBV3-1 | few
TGTGCCATCAGTAGCGGATACCAGTACGAGCAGTACTTC | CAISSGYQYEQYF | - | TRBJ2-7 | TRBV10-3 | -
TGTGCCAGCAGCTCACAGGGGGAGAGCACTGAAGCTTTCTTT | CASSSQGESTEAFF | TRBD1 | TRBJ1-1 | TRBV6-1 | few
TGTGCCAGCAGTCGGGACGGAAAACAAGAGACCCAGTACTTC | CASSRDGKQETQYF | - | TRBJ2-5 | TRBV28 | -
TGCAGTGCTAGCCCCTCAGGAACAGGGAATGAGCAGTACTTC | CSASPSGTGNEQYF | - | TRBJ2-5 | TRBV20-1 | -
TGTGCCAGCTCACCACCGGTCAGAGCGAGCTCTGGAAACACCATATATTTT | CASSPPVRASSGNTIYF | - | TRBJ1-3 | TRBV18 | -
TGTGCCAGCAGTTTAGACGGGACCTATCAGCCCCAGCATTTT | CASSLDGTYQPQHF | - | TRBJ1-5 | TRBV27 | -
TGTGCCAGCACCCCGGGACAGAGGAATGAGCAGTTCTTC | CASTPGQRNEQFF | TRBD1 | TRBJ2-1 | TRBV27 | -